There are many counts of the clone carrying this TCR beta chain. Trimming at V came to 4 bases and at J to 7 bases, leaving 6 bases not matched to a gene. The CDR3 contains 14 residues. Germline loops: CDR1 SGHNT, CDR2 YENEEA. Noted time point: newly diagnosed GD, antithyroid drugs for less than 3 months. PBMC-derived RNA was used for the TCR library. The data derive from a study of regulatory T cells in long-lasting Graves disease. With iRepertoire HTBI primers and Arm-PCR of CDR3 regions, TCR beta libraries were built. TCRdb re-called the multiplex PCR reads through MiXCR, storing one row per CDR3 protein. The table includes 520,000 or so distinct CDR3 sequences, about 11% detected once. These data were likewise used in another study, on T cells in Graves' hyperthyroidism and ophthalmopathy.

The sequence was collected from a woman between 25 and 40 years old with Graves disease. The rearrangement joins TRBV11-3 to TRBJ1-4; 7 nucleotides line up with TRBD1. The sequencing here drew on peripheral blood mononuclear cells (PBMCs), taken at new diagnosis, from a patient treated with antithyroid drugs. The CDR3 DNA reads TGTGCCAGCAGCTCAGGGGGACAGCCTGAAAAACTGTTTTTT. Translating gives CASSSGGQPEKLFF.